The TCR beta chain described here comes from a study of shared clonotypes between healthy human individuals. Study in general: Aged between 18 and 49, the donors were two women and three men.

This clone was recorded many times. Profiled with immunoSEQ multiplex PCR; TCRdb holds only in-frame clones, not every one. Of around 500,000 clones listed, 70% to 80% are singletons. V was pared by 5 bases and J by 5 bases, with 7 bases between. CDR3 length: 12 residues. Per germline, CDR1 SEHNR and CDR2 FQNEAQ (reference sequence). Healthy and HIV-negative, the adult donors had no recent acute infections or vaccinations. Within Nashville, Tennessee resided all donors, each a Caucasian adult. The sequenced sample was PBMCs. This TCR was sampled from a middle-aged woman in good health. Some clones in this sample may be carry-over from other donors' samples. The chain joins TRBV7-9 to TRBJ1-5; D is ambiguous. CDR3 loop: CASSRTDQPQHF. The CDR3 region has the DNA TGTGCCAGCAGCCGGACTGATCAGCCCCAGCATTTT.